These 8 T cell receptor beta chains came from one sample sequenced in a study of T cell responses to AZD1222 COVID-19 vaccine. Some clones are missing from TCRdb's copy, which holds only in-frame ones; the method was immunoSEQ multiplex PCR. The sample shows 150,000 or so clones, more than 80% of them seen only once. This specimen consisted of peripheral blood, obtained on day 0 of AZD1222 vaccination. The receptor set was obtained from an adult in good health.

The chain uses TRBV3-1 (or the pseudogene TRBV3-2) and TRBJ1-1; no definite D call. Germline V lookup: CDR1 LGHDT, CDR2 YNNKEL (reference sequence). Between the trimmed V and J ends, which lost 1 base and 0 bases, there was a span of 9 bases. This CDR3 is 15 amino acids long. Written as DNA, the CDR3 is TGTGCCAGCAGCCAAGGGCAGATAATGAACACTGAAGCTTTCTTT. This codes for CASSQGQIMNTEAFF.

The chain is built from TRBV10-1 and TRBJ1-4; D is perhaps TRBD1 (6 bases). The CDR3 consists of 14 residues. The V end lost 6 bases, the J end lost 8 bases, and 16 bases lay between the germline ends. Looked up from germline, CDR1 is WNHNN and CDR2 is SYGVQD (reference sequence). CDR3 sequence (DNA): TGCGCCAGCAGCGCCGGGGGGGCAGGAGAAAAACTGTTTTTT. Amino acids: CASSAGGAGEKLFF.

This clone appeared once. The chain carries TRBV14 and TRBJ2-2; a weak D match, TRBD2 (6 bases). V shed 1 base and J shed 3 bases, with 12 bases lying between them. CDR1 SGHDN and CDR2 FVKESK come from the germline V gene. This CDR3 spans 16 amino acids. DNA of the CDR3: TGTGCCAGCAGCCAAGGGATAGCGGACCACACCGGGGAGCTGTTTTTT. It codes for CASSQGIADHTGELFF.

This chain joins TRBV9 and TRBJ2-2; 14 bases are shared with TRBD2. The V segment lost 0 bases and the J segment 3 bases; nucleotides outside the gene matches: 7. The CDR3 consists of 19 residues. The germline CDR1 and CDR2 sequences are SGDLS and YYNGEE. The CDR3 nucleotides are TGTGCCAGCAGCGTAGGACTAGCGGGAGGGCCACGTTACACCGGGGAGCTGTTTTTT. Translation: CASSVGLAGGPRYTGELFF.

The chain carries TRBV11-2 and TRBJ1-1; TRBD1 matches 7 bases. CDR3 length equals 15 residues. CDR1 is SGHAT and CDR2 is FQNNGV in the germline V gene. J lost 1 base, V lost 5 bases, and 7 bases had no gene match. The CDR3 region has the DNA TGTGCCAGCAGCACCGAGACAGGGTGGAACACTGAAGCTTTCTTT. This encodes CASSTETGWNTEAFF.

The chain is built from TRBV6-2 or TRBV6-3 and TRBJ2-7; D is unresolved. Trimming shortened V by 2 bases and J by 2 bases, and 7 bases separated the two germline ends. Germline CDR1 MNHEY, CDR2 SVGEGT. This CDR3 has 13 residues. The chain's CDR3 is CASSYRPTYEQYF. CDR3 sequence (DNA): TGTGCCAGCAGTTACAGGCCTACCTACGAGCAGTACTTC.

The rearrangement uses TRBV2 and TRBJ2-1, with 13 bases identical to TRBD2. Per germline, CDR1 SNHLY and CDR2 FYNNEI. The CDR3 contains 16 residues. The ends lost 7 bases at V and 3 bases at J; junction bases unmatched: 6. The CDR3 reads CASIGLAGAIYNEQFF. DNA of the CDR3: TGTGCCAGCATTGGACTAGCGGGAGCAATCTACAATGAGCAGTTCTTC.

The CDR3 DNA reads as TGTGCCAGCAGCCGCTGGAGCGGGAGTAGCACAGATACGCAGTATTTT. It translates to CASSRWSGSSTDTQYF. The J gene is TRBJ2-3, the V gene TRBV5-6; 8 bases align to TRBD2. The trim removed 4 bases at V and 0 bases at J, leaving 7 bases unmatched. This CDR3 has 16 residues. From germline, CDR1 is SGHDT and CDR2 YYEEEE.